What follows are 14 T cell receptor beta chains derived from one specimen sequenced in a study of OX40 agonist ivuxolimab in advanced cancers. Assay: immunoSEQ multiplex PCR; the TCRdb copy retains only in-frame clones and omits some. The repertoire holds fewer than 30,000 clones, with 75% to 85% as singletons. Sequenced here: CD4+ or CD8+ T cells sorted from blood, sampled in a trial of the OX40 agonist ivuxolimab. The receptors shown here come from an adult with an advanced solid tumor such as melanoma, head and neck, liver or kidney cancer.

The rearrangement links TRBV4-2 to TRBJ2-1; D is unresolved. Germline values: CDR1 LGHNA, CDR2 YNFKEQ. Trimming stripped 1 base from V and 3 bases from J, with 10 bases between. The CDR3 has 15 amino acids. CDR3 loop: CASSQGSRSYNEQFF. In DNA form, the CDR3 reads TGTGCCAGCAGCCAAGGAAGCAGAAGCTACAATGAGCAGTTCTTC.

CDR3 coding DNA: TGCGCCAGCAGCCAGGCCCACGGACAGGGCGCAGATACGCAGTATTTT. This gives the protein CASSQAHGQGADTQYF. V gene TRBV4-3 combines with J gene TRBJ2-3; 8 nucleotides line up with TRBD1. The length of the CDR3 is 16 residues. CDR1 LGHNA and CDR2 YSLEER come from the germline V gene. J lost 4 bases, V lost 3 bases, and 9 bases had no gene match.

Here the CDR3 DNA reads TGCGCCAGCAGTGAGGAGGGAGGAGGCTACACCTTC. Protein product: CASSEEGGGYTF. This rearrangement joins TRBV5-1 to TRBJ1-2; D is undetermined. Trimming removed 5 bases at V and 8 bases at J, with 13 bases between. CDR3 length equals 12 residues. Germline CDR1 SGHRS, CDR2 YFSETQ. The whole variable domain, remainder taken from reference TRBV5-1 and TRBJ1-2, is KAGVTQTPRYLIKTRGQQVTLSCSPISGHRSVSWYQQTPGQGLQFLFEYFSETQRNKGNFPGRFSGRQFSNSRSEMNVSTLELGDSALYLCASSEEGGGYTFGSGTRLTVV.

This sequence joins TRBV27 and TRBJ1-6; weak D call: TRBD1 (5 bases). Per the germline V gene, CDR1 is MNHEY and CDR2 is SMNVEV (reference sequence). With 7 bases removed from V and 7 bases from J, the gap between germline ends came to 20 bases. The CDR3 spans 16 residues. The CDR3 nucleotides are TGTGCCAGCACCCGCGGGGCTGGGGCGGAAAATTCACCCCTCCACTTT. As protein: CASTRGAGAENSPLHF.

J is TRBJ1-2 and V is TRBV7-2; D perhaps matches TRBD1 (6 bases). V lost 5 bases, J lost 2 bases, and 24 bases lay in between. The CDR3 has 18 amino acids. CDR1 and CDR2 (germline): SGHTA, FQGNSA. DNA for the CDR3: TGTGCCAGCAGCCCGGCGGACAGTCATCGTATCCAAAACTATGGCTACACCTTC. Residues: CASSPADSHRIQNYGYTF.

This chain connects TRBV27 to TRBJ2-3, with TRBD2 matching over 9 bases. There are 16 residues in the CDR3. The ends lost 2 bases at V and 1 base at J; junction bases unmatched: 4. The V gene's germline CDR1 is MNHEY and CDR2 SMNVEV (reference sequence). CDR3 amino acids: CASSLLRTSGTDTQYF. The DNA of the CDR3 is TGTGCCAGCAGTTTACTCAGGACTAGCGGCACAGATACGCAGTATTTT.

The rearrangement links TRBV12-5 to TRBJ2-7; 9 positions match TRBD1. The CDR3 is made up of 14 amino acids. Germline V gives CDR1 LGHNT, CDR2 FRNRAP. V shed 4 bases, J shed 6 bases, and the junction held 7 bases outside the gene matches. The CDR3 nucleotides are TGTGCTAGTGGTTCACCCGGACAGGGGCCCGAGCAGTACTTC. This codes for CASGSPGQGPEQYF. Full variable domain (outside the CDR3, taken from reference TRBV12-5 and TRBJ2-7): DARVTQTPRHKVTEMGQEVTMRCQPILGHNTVFWYRQTMMQGLELLAYFRNRAPLDDSGMPKDRFSAEMPDATLATLKIQPSEPRDSAVYFCASGSPGQGPEQYFGPGTRLTVT.

This clone has a single count. This rearrangement joins TRBV4-3 to TRBJ2-3; unclear D gene. CDR1 is LGHNA, CDR2 YSLEER, per germline. The CDR3 has 13 residues. The germline V and J ends were trimmed by 1 base and 7 bases, with 9 bases remaining between them. The CDR3 reads CASSQVQRHTQYF. CDR3 DNA: TGCGCCAGCAGCCAAGTACAACGGCATACGCAGTATTTT.

This clone was counted between two and nine times. The V and J genes are TRBV5-1 and TRBJ1-5, with 8 bases lining up with TRBD1. CDR3 length equals 15 residues. Germline V gene sequence: CDR1 SGHRS, CDR2 YFSETQ. J lost 1 base, V lost 0 bases, and 0 bases had no gene match. The CDR3 DNA sequence: TGCGCCAGCAGCTTGGGGACAGGGAGCAATCAGCCCCAGCATTTT. Amino acids: CASSLGTGSNQPQHF.

This chain uses TRBV5-1 with TRBJ2-3; D not certain. The CDR3 runs to 14 residues. V lost 0 bases and J 0 bases, leaving 5 bases between the germline ends. The germline CDR1 and CDR2 sequences are SGHRS and YFSETQ. The CDR3 sequence: CASSLDGSTDTQYF. In DNA, the CDR3 is TGCGCCAGCAGCTTGGATGGGAGCACAGATACGCAGTATTTT.

The chain is built from TRBV19 and TRBJ1-2; no clear D. The CDR3 has 12 residues. V lost 7 bases and J 4 bases, leaving 10 bases between the germline ends. Germline V lookup: CDR1 LNHDA, CDR2 SQIVND (reference sequence). CDR3 DNA: TGTGCCAGTAAGATAGGCCTCTATGGCTACACCTTC. Protein sequence: CASKIGLYGYTF.

With regard to this clone: A much larger clonotype is one base distant, so this may be a read error. The V and J genes are TRBV27 and TRBJ1-3; D not resolved. The CDR3 is 14 amino acids. The germline V gene has CDR1 MNHEY and CDR2 SMNVEV (reference sequence). V was shortened by 5 bases and J by 8 bases, with 16 bases between the two germline ends. The CDR3 nucleotides are TGTGCCAGCAGTCCAGCGGAGGGCGCGGACACCATATATTTT. The encoded protein is CASSPAEGADTIYF.

The chain carries TRBV27 and TRBJ1-1; 11 bases match TRBD1. Germline CDR1 is MNHEY and CDR2 is SMNVEV (reference sequence). The CDR3 runs to 17 residues. V was clipped by 4 bases and J by 4 bases; unmatched bases: 11. Written as DNA, the CDR3 is TGTGCCAGCAGTTCTCTGGGGACAGGGGGAAGAGGCACTGAAGCTTTCTTT. This encodes CASSSLGTGGRGTEAFF.

V is TRBV7-9 and J is TRBJ2-7; TRBD1 might be the D (6 bases). Germline V gives CDR1 SEHNR, CDR2 FQNEAQ (reference sequence). Trimming removed 6 bases from V and 2 bases from J, with 14 bases in between. The CDR3 runs 14 residues. This CDR3 reads CASRARQAPYEQYF. The CDR3 DNA is TGTGCCAGCAGAGCCCGACAGGCCCCCTACGAGCAGTACTTC.